These 17 T cell receptor beta chains were all obtained from the same sample, sequenced in a study of control samples from healthy donors and cancer patients. This table comes from immunoSEQ multiplex PCR, and its TCRdb copy is limited to in-frame clones, with some not included. The sample records 15,000 to 20,000 clones, 88% being singletons. Sample: PBMCs. These receptors all stem from a woman in her fifties or sixties with head and neck cancer.

The V call is TRBV18, the J call TRBJ1-1; TRBD1 matches 7 bases. CDR3 length: 14 amino acids. CDR1 and CDR2 from the germline V gene are KGHSH and LQKENI. The trim removed 4 bases at V and 4 bases at J, leaving 6 bases unmatched. CDR3 DNA sequence: TGTGCCAGCTCACTGGGACAGACAATCACTGAAGCTTTCTTT. Amino acid sequence: CASSLGQTITEAFF.

The genes are TRBV15 and TRBJ1-1; D perhaps matches TRBD1 (6 bases). Between the trimmed V and J ends, which lost 2 bases and 8 bases, there was a span of 12 bases. Germline CDR1 LNHNV, CDR2 YYDKDF (reference sequence). This CDR3 contains 13 residues. The CDR3: CATSRSATGEAFF. CDR3 in DNA: TGTGCCACCAGCAGATCCGCCACAGGGGAAGCTTTCTTT.

This chain links TRBV18 with TRBJ2-3, with D tentatively TRBD2 (6 bases). V was shortened by 3 bases and J by 7 bases, with 14 bases between the two germline ends. Germline V gene lookup returns CDR1 KGHSH and CDR2 LQKENI. This CDR3 has 14 amino acids. CDR3 protein: CASSPGAGTHTQYF. As DNA, the CDR3 is TGTGCCAGCTCACCGGGCGCTGGGACTCATACGCAGTATTTT.

This chain uses TRBV18 with TRBJ2-7, with D perhaps TRBD2 (6 bases). The CDR3 totals 15 residues. V gave up 1 base and J gave up 1 base, with 11 bases separating them. Per the germline V gene, CDR1 is KGHSH and CDR2 is LQKENI. Here the CDR3 reads CASSPQLGGSYEQYF. CDR3 DNA: TGTGCCAGCTCACCACAACTGGGGGGATCCTACGAGCAGTACTTC.

This chain connects TRBV6-4 to TRBJ1-1, with TRBD1 as a possible D gene (6 bases). The CDR3 totals 15 residues. Germline V gives CDR1 MRHNA, CDR2 SNTAGT. Trimming stripped 7 bases from V and 0 bases from J, with 15 bases between. The CDR3: CASKVEDSLNTEAFF. The DNA of the CDR3 is TGTGCCAGCAAAGTAGAGGACAGCTTGAACACTGAAGCTTTCTTT.

The sample holds one count of this clone. The J gene is TRBJ1-1, the V gene TRBV29-1; D not resolved. Trimming removed 2 bases at V and 1 base at J, with 14 bases between. The CDR3 is made up of 15 amino acids. CDR1 is SQVTM and CDR2 is ANQGSEA in the germline V gene. The CDR3 DNA is TGCAGCGTTGAACACGTTGGGCAGCCGAACACTGAAGCTTTCTTT. Amino acids: CSVEHVGQPNTEAFF.

The chain couples TRBV18 to TRBJ1-5, with TRBD1 matching over 10 bases. CDR3 size: 15 residues. The J segment lost 4 bases and the V segment lost 2 bases, leaving 2 bases of the junction unmatched. CDR1 and CDR2 from the germline V gene are KGHSH and LQKENI. The CDR3 reads CASSPRTGGNQPQHF. CDR3 coding DNA: TGTGCCAGCTCACCAAGGACAGGGGGAAATCAGCCCCAGCATTTT.

DNA for the CDR3: TGCAGTGCTAGTAAAAGAGTAGGCGGCGGGGAGCTGTTTTTT. It yields the protein CSASKRVGGGELFF. The V gene is TRBV20-1, the J gene TRBJ2-2, with unresolved D. Deletions cut 3 bases from V and 7 bases from J, with 15 bases between. Germline V CDR1 and CDR2: DFQATT, SNEGSKA (reference sequence). CDR3 length: 14 amino acids.

J is TRBJ1-2 and V is TRBV9; 12 nucleotides align to TRBD1. CDR3 length: 16 residues. The J segment lost 8 bases and the V segment lost 0 bases, leaving 8 bases of the junction unmatched. In germline, CDR1 is SGDLS, CDR2 YYNGEE. The CDR3 reads CASSVGGGTGGGGYTF. CDR3 sequence (DNA): TGTGCCAGCAGCGTAGGCGGGGGGACAGGGGGCGGCGGCTACACCTTC.

This clone is a singleton in its sample. The V and J genes are TRBV6-5 and TRBJ2-7; 7 positions match TRBD2. Germline V lookup: CDR1 MNHEY, CDR2 SVGAGI. The CDR3 has 14 amino acids. V was clipped by 6 bases and J by 0 bases; unmatched bases: 5. The CDR3 nucleotides are TGTGCCAGCAGACTCAGCGGGATCTCCTACGAGCAGTACTTC. Residues: CASRLSGISYEQYF.

The V and J genes are TRBV18 and TRBJ1-4, with D perhaps TRBD1 (6 bases). Deletions cut 3 bases from V and 4 bases from J, with 12 bases between. CDR3 length: 15 amino acids. The germline V gene has CDR1 KGHSH and CDR2 LQKENI. In DNA form, the CDR3 reads TGTGCCAGCTCACCTACGGGACAAGTTAATGAAAAACTGTTTTTT. Amino acids: CASSPTGQVNEKLFF.

This clone occurred once. The V call is TRBV18, the J call TRBJ1-1; D is undetermined. Germline CDR1 reads KGHSH; CDR2 reads LQKENI. V was trimmed by 7 bases and J by 0 bases, leaving 6 bases between them. The CDR3 length is 12 residues. For the CDR3, the DNA is TGTGCCAGCTTTTTGGTGAACACTGAAGCTTTCTTT. This translates into CASFLVNTEAFF.

V usage is TRBV7-9 and J usage is TRBJ1-2; D ambiguous. V was clipped by 5 bases and J by 7 bases, with 17 bases between them. Germline-derived CDR1 and CDR2 are SEHNR and FQNEAQ (reference sequence). This CDR3 spans 14 amino acids. The CDR3 here is CASSRSGPEGGYTF. The CDR3 region has the DNA TGTGCCAGCAGCCGGTCTGGACCTGAGGGTGGCTACACCTTC.

J is TRBJ2-7 and V is TRBV2; 14 nucleotides align to TRBD2. Germline V gene data show CDR1 as SNHLY and CDR2 as FYNNEI. This CDR3 has 16 amino acids. With V trimmed by 5 bases and J by 5 bases, 8 bases remained unmatched. In nucleotides, the CDR3 is TGTGCCAGCAGTACGAAGACTAGCGGGAGGGGAAACGAGCAGTACTTC. Its protein is CASSTKTSGRGNEQYF.

The V and J genes are TRBV28 and TRBJ1-1; TRBD1 aligns across 9 bases. Germline V gene data show CDR1 as MDHEN and CDR2 as SYDVKM. J was trimmed by 5 bases and V by 8 bases; bases with no gene match: 12. The CDR3 totals 15 residues. The CDR3 DNA is TGTGCCAGCGAGTTGTCGGGACAGGGAGGAACTGAAGCTTTCTTT. It translates to CASELSGQGGTEAFF.

This clone appeared once. The chain is built from TRBV19 and TRBJ1-5, with unresolved D. Germline loops: CDR1 LNHDA, CDR2 SQIVND (reference sequence). Trimming took off 2 bases at V and 0 bases at J, with 14 bases between the two ends. The CDR3 contains 17 residues. The CDR3 region is CASSISPLLYSNQPQHF. In DNA form, the CDR3 reads TGTGCCAGTAGTATATCCCCCCTCCTTTATAGCAATCAGCCCCAGCATTTT.

The chain recombines TRBV14 with TRBJ2-7; D tentatively reads TRBD1 or TRBD2 (5 bases each). Germline lookup yields CDR1 SGHDN and CDR2 FVKESK. CDR3 size: 15 residues. The V end was cut by 0 bases, the J end by 2 bases, with 11 bases between. In nucleotides, the CDR3 is TGTGCCAGCAGCCAAGAGTCGAGGGGAGCCTACGAGCAGTACTTC. Its translation: CASSQESRGAYEQYF.